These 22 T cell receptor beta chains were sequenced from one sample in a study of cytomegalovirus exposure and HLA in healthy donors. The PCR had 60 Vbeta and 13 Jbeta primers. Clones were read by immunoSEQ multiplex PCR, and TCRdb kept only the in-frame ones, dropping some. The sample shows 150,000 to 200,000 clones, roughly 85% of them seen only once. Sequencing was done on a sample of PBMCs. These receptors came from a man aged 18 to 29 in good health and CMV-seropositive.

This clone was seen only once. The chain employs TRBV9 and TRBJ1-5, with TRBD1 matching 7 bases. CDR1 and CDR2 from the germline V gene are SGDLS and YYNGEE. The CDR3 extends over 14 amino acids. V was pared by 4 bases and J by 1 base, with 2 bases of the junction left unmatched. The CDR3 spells CASSSGGSNQPQHF. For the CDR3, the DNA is TGTGCCAGCAGCTCAGGGGGGAGCAATCAGCCCCAGCATTTT. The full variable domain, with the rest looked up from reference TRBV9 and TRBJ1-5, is DSGVTQTPKHLITATGQRVTLRCSPRSGDLSVYWYQQSLDQGLQFLIQYYNGEERAKGNILERFSAQQFPDLHSELNLSSLELGDSALYFCASSSGGSNQPQHFGDGTRLSIL.

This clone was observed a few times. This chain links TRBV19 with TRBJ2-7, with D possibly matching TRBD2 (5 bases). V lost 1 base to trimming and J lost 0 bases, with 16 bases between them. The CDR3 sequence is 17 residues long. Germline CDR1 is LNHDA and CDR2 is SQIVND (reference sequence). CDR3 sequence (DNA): TGTGCCAGTAGTATAGGCCACACGAGCGGAAGCTCCTACGAGCAGTACTTC. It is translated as CASSIGHTSGSSYEQYF.

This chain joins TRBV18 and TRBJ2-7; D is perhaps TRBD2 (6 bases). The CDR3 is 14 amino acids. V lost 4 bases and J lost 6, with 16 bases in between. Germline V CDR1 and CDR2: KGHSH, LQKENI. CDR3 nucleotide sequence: TGTGCCAGCTCACAGGGAGGACGCAGCGGCGAGCAGTACTTC. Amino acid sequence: CASSQGGRSGEQYF. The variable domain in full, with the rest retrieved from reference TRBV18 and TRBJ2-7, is NAGVMQNPRHLVRRRGQEARLRCSPMKGHSHVYWYRQLPEEGLKFMVYLQKENIIDESGMPKERFSAEFPKEGPSILRIQQVVRGDSAAYFCASSQGGRSGEQYFGPGTRLTVT.

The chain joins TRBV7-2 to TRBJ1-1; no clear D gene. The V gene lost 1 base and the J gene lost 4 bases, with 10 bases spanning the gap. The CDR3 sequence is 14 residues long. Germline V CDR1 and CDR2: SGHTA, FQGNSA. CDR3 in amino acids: CASSLGGPGTEAFF. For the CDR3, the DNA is TGTGCCAGCAGCTTAGGAGGGCCCGGCACTGAAGCTTTCTTT.

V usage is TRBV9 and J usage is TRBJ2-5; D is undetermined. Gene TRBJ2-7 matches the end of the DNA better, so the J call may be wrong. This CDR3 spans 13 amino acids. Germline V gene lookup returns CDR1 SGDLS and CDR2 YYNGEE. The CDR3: CASSAPHSYEQYF. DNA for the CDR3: TGTGCCAGCAGCGCGCCCCATTCCTACGAGCAGTACTTC.

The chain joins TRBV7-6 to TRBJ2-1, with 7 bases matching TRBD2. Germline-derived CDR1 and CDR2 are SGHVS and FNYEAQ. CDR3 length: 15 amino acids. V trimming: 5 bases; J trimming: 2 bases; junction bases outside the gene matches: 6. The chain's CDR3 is CASSRAGLAYNEQFF. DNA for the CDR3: TGTGCCAGCAGCCGAGCTGGACTAGCCTACAATGAGCAGTTCTTC.

This CDR3 is CAWSVRGQLFSGNTIYF. CDR3 nucleotide sequence: TGTGCCTGGAGTGTAAGAGGGCAGCTCTTCTCTGGAAACACCATATATTTT. The chain carries TRBV30 and TRBJ1-3; D call uncertain. The CDR3 is 17 residues long. Germline V gene lookup returns CDR1 GTSNPN and CDR2 SVGIG (reference sequence). Trimming pared 0 bases from V and 0 bases from J, leaving 15 bases between.

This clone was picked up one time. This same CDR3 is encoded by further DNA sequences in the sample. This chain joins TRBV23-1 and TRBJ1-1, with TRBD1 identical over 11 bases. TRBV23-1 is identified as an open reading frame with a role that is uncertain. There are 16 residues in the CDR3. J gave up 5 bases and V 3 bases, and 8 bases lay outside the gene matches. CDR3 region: CASSQTDRGRKTEAFF. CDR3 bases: TGCGCCAGCAGTCAGACGGACAGGGGGCGGAAAACTGAAGCTTTCTTT.

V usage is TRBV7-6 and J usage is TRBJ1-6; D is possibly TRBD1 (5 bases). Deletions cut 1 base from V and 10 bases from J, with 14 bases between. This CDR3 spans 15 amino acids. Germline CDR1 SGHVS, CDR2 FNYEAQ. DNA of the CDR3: TGTGCCAGCAGCTTAGAGGTAGGGGTTTACTCACCCCTCCACTTT. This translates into CASSLEVGVYSPLHF.

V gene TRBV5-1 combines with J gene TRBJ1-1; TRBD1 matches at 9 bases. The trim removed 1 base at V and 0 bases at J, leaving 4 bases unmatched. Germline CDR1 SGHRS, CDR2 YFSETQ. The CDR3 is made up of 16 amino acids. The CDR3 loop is CASSLSGQGMNTEAFF. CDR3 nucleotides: TGCGCCAGCAGCTTGTCGGGACAGGGAATGAACACTGAAGCTTTCTTT.

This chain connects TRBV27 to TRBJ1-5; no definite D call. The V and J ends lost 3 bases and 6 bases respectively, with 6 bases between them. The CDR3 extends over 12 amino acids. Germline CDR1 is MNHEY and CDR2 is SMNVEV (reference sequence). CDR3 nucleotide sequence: TGTGCCAGCAGTTTGAGAGGTCAGCCCCAGCATTTT. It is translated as CASSLRGQPQHF.

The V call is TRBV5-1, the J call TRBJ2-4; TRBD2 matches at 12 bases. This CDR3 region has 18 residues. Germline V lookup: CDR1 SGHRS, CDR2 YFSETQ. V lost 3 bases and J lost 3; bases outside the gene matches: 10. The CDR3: CASSSRTSGATLKNIQYF. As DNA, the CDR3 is TGCGCCAGCAGCTCTAGGACTAGCGGGGCGACCCTCAAAAACATTCAGTACTTC.

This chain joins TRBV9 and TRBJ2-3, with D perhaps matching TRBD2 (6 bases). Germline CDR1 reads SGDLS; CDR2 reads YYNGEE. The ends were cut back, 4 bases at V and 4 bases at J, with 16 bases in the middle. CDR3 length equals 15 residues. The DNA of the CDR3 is TGTGCCAGCAGCCTAAGCGGGCACGGCGCAGATACGCAGTATTTT. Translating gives CASSLSGHGADTQYF.

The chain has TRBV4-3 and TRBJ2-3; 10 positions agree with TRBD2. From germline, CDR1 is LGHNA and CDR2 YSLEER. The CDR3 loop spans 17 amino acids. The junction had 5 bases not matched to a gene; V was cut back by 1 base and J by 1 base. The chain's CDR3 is CASSQVSGGAGTDTQYF. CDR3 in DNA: TGCGCCAGCAGCCAAGTGAGCGGGGGGGCTGGCACAGATACGCAGTATTTT.

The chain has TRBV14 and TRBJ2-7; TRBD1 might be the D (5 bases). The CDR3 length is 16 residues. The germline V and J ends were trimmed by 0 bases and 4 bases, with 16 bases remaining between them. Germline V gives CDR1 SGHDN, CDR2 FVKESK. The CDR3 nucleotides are TGTGCCAGCAGCCAAGATAACAGGACCCCGTCTTACGAGCAGTACTTC. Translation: CASSQDNRTPSYEQYF.

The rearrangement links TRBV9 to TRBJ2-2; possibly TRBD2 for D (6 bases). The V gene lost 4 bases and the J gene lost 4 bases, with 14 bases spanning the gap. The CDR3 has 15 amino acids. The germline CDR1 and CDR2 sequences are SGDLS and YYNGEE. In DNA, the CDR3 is TGTGCCAGCAGCCCCGGGACTCAAATCACCGGGGAGCTGTTTTTT. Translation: CASSPGTQITGELFF.

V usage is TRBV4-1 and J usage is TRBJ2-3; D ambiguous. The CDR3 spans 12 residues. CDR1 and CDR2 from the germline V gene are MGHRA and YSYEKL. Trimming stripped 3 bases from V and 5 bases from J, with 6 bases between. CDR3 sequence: CASSHLGDTQYF. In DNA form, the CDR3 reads TGCGCCAGCAGCCATCTAGGAGATACGCAGTATTTT.

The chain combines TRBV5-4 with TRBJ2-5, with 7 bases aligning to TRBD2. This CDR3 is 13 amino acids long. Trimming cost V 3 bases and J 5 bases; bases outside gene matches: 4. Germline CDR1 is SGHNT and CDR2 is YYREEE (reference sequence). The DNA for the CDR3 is TGTGCCAGCAGCTGGGGGGGAACGGAGACCCAGTACTTC. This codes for CASSWGGTETQYF.

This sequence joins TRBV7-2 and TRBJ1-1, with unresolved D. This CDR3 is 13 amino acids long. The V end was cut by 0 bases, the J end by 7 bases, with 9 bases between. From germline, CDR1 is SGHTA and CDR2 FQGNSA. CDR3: CASSLAGRGEAFF. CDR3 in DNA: TGTGCCAGCAGCTTAGCGGGCCGGGGTGAAGCTTTCTTT.

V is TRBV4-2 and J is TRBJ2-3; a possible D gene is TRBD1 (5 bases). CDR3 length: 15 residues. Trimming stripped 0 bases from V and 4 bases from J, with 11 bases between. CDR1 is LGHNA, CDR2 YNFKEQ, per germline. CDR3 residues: CASSQETKGADTQYF. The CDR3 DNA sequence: TGTGCCAGCAGCCAAGAGACGAAAGGGGCAGATACGCAGTATTTT.

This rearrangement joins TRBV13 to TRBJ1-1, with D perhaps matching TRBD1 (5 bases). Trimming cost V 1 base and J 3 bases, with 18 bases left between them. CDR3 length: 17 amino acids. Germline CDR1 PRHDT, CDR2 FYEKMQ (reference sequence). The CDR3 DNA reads TGTGCCAGCAGCTTAGAAACGGGACTTGAATGGGACACTGAAGCTTTCTTT. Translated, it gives CASSLETGLEWDTEAFF.

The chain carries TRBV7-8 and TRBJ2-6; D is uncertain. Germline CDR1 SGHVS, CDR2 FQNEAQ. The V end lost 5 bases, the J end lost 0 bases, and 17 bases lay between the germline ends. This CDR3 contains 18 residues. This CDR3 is CASSPLVTTVSGANVLTF. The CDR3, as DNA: TGTGCCAGCAGCCCCTTAGTTACTACTGTCTCTGGGGCCAACGTCCTGACTTTC.